A single sample is the source of the 4 T cell receptor beta chains below, sequenced in a study of Graves' ophthalmopathy and Graves' hyperthyroidism. Amplified material comprised TCR beta CDR3 regions derived from RNA transcripts. An initial RT-PCR round employing HTBI primers preceded a second-round multiplex PCR. TCRdb independently ran MiXCR on the multiplex PCR reads; one entry per CDR3 protein. Among hundreds of thousands of distinct CDR3 sequences, 40% were seen once, and the ten largest hold approximately 46%. The sequenced material came from peripheral blood. The origin of the receptors is an adult man with Graves' ophthalmopathy.

Turning to this clonotype: A read error may produce the germline difference seen at one junction end. This chain uses TRBV7-3 with TRBJ2-2; a weak D match, TRBD1 (6 bases). The CDR3 has 15 amino acids. CDR1 and CDR2 from the germline V gene are SGHTA and FQGTGA. CDR3 DNA sequence: TGCGCCAGCAGCCAAGGACAGACGAACACCGGGGAGCTGTTTTTT. As protein: CASSQGQTNTGELFF.

J is TRBJ2-7 and V is TRBV6-5; 7 bases fit TRBD1. This CDR3 is built from 13 residues. The J segment lost 7 bases and the V segment lost 7 bases, leaving 10 bases of the junction unmatched. The V gene's germline CDR1 is MNHEY and CDR2 SVGAGI. CDR3 residues: CASTKTGVGEQYF. DNA of the CDR3: TGTGCCAGCACCAAAACAGGGGTCGGTGAGCAGTACTTC.

Here the CDR3 reads CAISPGAGKYEQYF. In DNA form, the CDR3 reads TGTGCCATCAGCCCCGGGGCCGGGAAATACGAGCAGTACTTC. This chain uses TRBV2 with TRBJ2-7; D could derive from TRBD1 or TRBD2 (5 bases each). CDR1 is SNHLY, CDR2 FYNNEI, per germline. CDR3 length: 14 residues. Trimming left V 10 bases short and J 4 bases short, with 20 bases between.

This clonotype was seen once. This chain uses TRBV2 with TRBJ2-5; 8 nucleotides match TRBD2. V lost 5 bases to trimming and J lost 5 bases; unmatched junction nucleotides: 13. Per the germline V gene, CDR1 is SNHLY and CDR2 is FYNNEI. The CDR3 totals 16 residues. The CDR3: CASSYSIGGARETQYF. CDR3 in DNA: TGTGCCAGCAGTTACTCCATCGGGGGGGCGCGGGAGACCCAGTACTTC.